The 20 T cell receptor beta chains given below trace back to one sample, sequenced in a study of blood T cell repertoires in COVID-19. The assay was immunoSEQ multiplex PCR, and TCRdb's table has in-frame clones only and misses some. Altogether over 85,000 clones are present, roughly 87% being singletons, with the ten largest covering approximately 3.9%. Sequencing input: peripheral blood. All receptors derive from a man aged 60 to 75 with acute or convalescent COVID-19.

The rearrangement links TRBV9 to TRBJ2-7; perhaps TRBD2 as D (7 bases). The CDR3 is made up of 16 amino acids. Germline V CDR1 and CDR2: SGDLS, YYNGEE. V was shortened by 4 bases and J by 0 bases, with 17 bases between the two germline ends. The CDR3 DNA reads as TGTGCCAGCAGCCCCCGGGGGGCGGGCGTCTCCTACGAGCAGTACTTC. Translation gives CASSPRGAGVSYEQYF.

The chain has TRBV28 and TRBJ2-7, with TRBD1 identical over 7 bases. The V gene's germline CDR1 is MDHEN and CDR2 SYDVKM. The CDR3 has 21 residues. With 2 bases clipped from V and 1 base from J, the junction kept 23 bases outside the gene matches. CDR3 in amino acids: CASSLPSTPTGRLTRSYEQYF. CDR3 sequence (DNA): TGTGCCAGCAGTTTACCCTCAACCCCGACAGGGCGACTTACCCGATCCTACGAGCAGTACTTC.

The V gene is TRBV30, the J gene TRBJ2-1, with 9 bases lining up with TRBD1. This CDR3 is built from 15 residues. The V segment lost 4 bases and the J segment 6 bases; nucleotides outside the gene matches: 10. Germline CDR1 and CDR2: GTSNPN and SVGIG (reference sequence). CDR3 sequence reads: CAWTLGTGFTNEQFF. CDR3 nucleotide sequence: TGTGCCTGGACCCTCGGGACAGGGTTCACCAATGAGCAGTTCTTC.

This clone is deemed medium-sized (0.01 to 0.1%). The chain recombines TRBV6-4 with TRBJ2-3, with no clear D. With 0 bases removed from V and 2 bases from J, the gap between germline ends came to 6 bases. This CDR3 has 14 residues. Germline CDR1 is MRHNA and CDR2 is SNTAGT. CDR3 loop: CASSDSGDTDTQYF. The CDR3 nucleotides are TGTGCCAGCAGTGACTCGGGCGACACAGATACGCAGTATTTT.

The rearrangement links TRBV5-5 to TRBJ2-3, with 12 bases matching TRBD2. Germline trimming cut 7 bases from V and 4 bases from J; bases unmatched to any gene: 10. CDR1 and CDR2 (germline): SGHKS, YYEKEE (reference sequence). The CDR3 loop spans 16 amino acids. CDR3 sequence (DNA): TGTGCCAGCTACTGGACTAGCGGGAAAGGAGCAGATACGCAGTATTTT. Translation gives CASYWTSGKGADTQYF.

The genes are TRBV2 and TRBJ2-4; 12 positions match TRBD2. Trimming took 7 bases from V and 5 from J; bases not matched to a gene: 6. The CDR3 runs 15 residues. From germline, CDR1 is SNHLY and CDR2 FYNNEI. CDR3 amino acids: CASTSGRALENIQYF. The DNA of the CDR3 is TGTGCCAGCACTAGCGGGAGGGCCTTAGAAAACATTCAGTACTTC.

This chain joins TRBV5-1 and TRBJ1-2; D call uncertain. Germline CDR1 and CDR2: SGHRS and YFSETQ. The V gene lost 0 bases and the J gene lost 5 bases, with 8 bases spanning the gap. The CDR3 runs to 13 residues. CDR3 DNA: TGCGCCAGCAGCTTGGTTGCGGAATATGGCTACACCTTC. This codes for CASSLVAEYGYTF.

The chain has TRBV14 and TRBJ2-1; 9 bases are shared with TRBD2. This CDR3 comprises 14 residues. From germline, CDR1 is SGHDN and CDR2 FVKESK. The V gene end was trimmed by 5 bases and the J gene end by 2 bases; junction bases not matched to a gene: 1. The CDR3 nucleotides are TGTGCCAGCAGCAGGACTAGCGCCTACAATGAGCAGTTCTTC. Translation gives CASSRTSAYNEQFF. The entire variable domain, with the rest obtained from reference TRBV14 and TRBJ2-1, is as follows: EAGVTQFPSHSVIEKGQTVTLRCDPISGHDNLYWYRRVMGKEIKFLLHFVKESKQDESGMPNNRFLAERTGGTYSTLKVQPAELEDSGVYFCASSRTSAYNEQFFGPGTRLTVL.

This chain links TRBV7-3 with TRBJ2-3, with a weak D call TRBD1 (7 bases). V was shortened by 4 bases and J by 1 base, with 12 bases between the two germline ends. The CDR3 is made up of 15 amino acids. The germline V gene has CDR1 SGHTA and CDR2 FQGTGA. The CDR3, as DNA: TGTGCCAGCAGCTACCGCAGGGGGGGCACAGATACGCAGTATTTT. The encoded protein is CASSYRRGGTDTQYF.

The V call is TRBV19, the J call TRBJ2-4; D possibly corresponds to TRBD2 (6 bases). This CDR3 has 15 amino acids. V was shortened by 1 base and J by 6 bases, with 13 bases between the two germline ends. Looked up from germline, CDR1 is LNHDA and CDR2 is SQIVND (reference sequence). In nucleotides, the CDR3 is TGTGCCAGTAGTATAGCCGGCGCGGGACCAAACATTCAGTACTTC. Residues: CASSIAGAGPNIQYF.

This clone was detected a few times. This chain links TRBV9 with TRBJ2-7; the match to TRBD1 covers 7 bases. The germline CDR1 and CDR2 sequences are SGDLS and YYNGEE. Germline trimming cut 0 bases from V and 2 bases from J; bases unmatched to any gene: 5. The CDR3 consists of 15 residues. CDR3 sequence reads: CASSVGIRGTYEQYF. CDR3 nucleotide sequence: TGTGCCAGCAGCGTAGGAATCAGGGGGACCTACGAGCAGTACTTC.

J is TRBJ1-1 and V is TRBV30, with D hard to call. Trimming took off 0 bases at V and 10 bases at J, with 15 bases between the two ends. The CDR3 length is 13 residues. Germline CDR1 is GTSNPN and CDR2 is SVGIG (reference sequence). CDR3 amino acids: CAWSVQYALSAFF. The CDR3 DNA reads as TGTGCCTGGAGTGTACAGTACGCATTGTCAGCTTTCTTT.

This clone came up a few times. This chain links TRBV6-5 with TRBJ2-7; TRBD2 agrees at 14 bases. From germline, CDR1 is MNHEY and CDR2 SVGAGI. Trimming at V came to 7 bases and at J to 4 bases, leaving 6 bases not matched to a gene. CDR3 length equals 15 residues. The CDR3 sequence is CASKGLAGAAYEQYF. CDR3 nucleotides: TGTGCCAGCAAGGGACTAGCGGGAGCGGCGTACGAGCAGTACTTC.

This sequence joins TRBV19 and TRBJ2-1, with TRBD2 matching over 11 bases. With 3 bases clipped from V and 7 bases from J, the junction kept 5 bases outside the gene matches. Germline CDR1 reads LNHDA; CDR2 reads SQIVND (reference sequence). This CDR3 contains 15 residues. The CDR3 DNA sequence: TGTGCCAGTAGTATGGTCACTAGCGGGAGTAATGAGCAGTTCTTC. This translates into CASSMVTSGSNEQFF. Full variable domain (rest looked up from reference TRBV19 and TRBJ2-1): DGGITQSPKYLFRKEGQNVTLSCEQNLNHDAMYWYRQDPGQGLRLIYYSQIVNDFQKGDIAEGYSVSREKKESFPLTVTSAQKNPTAFYLCASSMVTSGSNEQFFGPGTRLTVL.

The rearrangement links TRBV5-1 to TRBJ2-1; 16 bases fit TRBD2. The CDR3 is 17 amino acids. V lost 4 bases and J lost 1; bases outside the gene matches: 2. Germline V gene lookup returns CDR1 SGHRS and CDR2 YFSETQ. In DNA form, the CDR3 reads TGCGCCAGCAGCCCGGGACTAGCGGGAGGGTCCTACAATGAGCAGTTCTTC. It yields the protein CASSPGLAGGSYNEQFF.

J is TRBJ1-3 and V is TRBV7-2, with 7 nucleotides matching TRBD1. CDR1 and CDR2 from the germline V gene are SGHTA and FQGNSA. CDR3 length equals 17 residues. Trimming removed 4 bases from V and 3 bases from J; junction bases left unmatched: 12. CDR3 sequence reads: CASSSTFTGVIGNTIYF. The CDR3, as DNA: TGTGCCAGCAGCTCAACCTTCACAGGGGTGATTGGAAACACCATATATTTT.

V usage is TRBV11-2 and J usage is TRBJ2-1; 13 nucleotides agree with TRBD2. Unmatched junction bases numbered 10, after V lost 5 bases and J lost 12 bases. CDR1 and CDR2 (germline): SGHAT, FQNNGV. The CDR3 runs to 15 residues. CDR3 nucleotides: TGTGCCAGCAGCGCGATTCGGACTAGCGGGAGAAGGCAGTTCTTC. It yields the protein CASSAIRTSGRRQFF.

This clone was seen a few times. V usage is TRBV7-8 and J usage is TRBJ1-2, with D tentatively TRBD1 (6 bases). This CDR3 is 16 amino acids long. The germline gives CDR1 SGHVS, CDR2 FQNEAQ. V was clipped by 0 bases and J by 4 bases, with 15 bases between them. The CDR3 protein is CASSLAGQGRTYGYTF. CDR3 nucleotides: TGTGCCAGCAGCTTAGCGGGGCAGGGGCGCACCTATGGCTACACCTTC.

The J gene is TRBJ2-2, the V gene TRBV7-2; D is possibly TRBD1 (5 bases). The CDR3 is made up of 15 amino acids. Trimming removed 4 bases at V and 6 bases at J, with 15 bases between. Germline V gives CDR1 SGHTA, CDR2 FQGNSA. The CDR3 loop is CASSSRATTPGELFF. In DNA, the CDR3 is TGTGCCAGCAGCTCCAGGGCTACAACACCCGGGGAGCTGTTTTTT.

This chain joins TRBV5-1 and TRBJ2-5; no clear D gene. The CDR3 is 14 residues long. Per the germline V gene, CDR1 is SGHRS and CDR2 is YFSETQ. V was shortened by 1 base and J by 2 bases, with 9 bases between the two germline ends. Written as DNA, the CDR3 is TGCGCCAGCAGCTTGATCCAGGTACAAGAGACCCAGTACTTC. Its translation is CASSLIQVQETQYF.